A selection of T cell receptor beta chains follows, all from one sample in a study of regulatory T cells in long-lasting Graves disease. TCRdb reanalysed the multiplex PCR reads using MiXCR and keeps one entry per CDR3 protein. The data contain approximately 540,000 distinct CDR3 sequences, around 12% of them singletons. Another study also made use of these data, one on T cells in Graves' hyperthyroidism and ophthalmopathy.

The sample here was peripheral blood mononuclear cells (PBMCs), taken at new diagnosis, from a patient treated with antithyroid drugs. Receptors were obtained from a woman in her thirties with Graves disease. Each CDR3 is given with its conserved first and last residue. The order of the fields is J gene, clone size, V gene, D gene, CDR3 DNA, CDR3 protein. D genes are given only for firm matches. Clone size, where shown, is once, few, many, or a class for clones that have expanded.

>TRBJ2-1|many|TRBV11-2|NA
TGTGCCAGCAGCTCGTACCGGGACACTGTTTACAATGAGCAGTTCTTC
CASSSYRDTVYNEQFF
>TRBJ1-4|many|TRBV28|NA
TGTGCCAGCAGTTTCTTGTCCCCGGGGGAAAAACTGTTTTTT
CASSFLSPGEKLFF
>TRBJ2-5|few|TRBV10-3|NA
TGTGCCATCAGTGATGGGCGGGGCGAGACCCAGTACTTC
CAISDGRGETQYF
>TRBJ2-3|few|TRBV6-1|TRBD2
TGTGCCAGCAGAATAGCGGGAGTTAAAGATACGCAGTATTTT
CASRIAGVKDTQYF
>TRBJ2-5|many|TRBV27|NA
TGTGCCAGCAGTTTAGTTGGGGCTTACGGCCAAGAGACCCAGTACTTC
CASSLVGAYGQETQYF
>TRBJ1-4|many|TRBV2|NA
TGTGCCAGCAGTGATCAGGCTACAACTAATGAAAAACTGTTTTTT
CASSDQATTNEKLFF
>TRBJ1-1|many|TRBV5-1|NA
TGTGCCAGCAGCTTAGGCAGTAACACTGAAGCTTTCTTT
CASSLGSNTEAFF
>TRBJ2-7|NA|TRBV27|NA
TGTGCCAGCAGTTTATCTGGGGGGAACGAGCAGTACTTC
CASSLSGGNEQYF
>TRBJ2-7|many|TRBV6-5|TRBD2
TGTGCCAGCAGTTACTCAGGGACTAGCGCTTACGAGCAGTACTTC
CASSYSGTSAYEQYF
>TRBJ1-1|NA|TRBV7-2|NA
TGTGCCAGCAGTCTACGGGGGGCCGCTGCTTTCTTT
CASSLRGAAAFF
>TRBJ1-1|many|TRBV28|NA
TGTGCCAGCAGTTCACATGGGACGGGTAACACTGAAGCTTTCTTT
CASSSHGTGNTEAFF
>TRBJ2-7|many|TRBV29-1|NA
TGCAGCGTTTGGGGGCCCTACGAGCAGTACTTC
CSVWGPYEQYF
>TRBJ2-1|NA|TRBV28|TRBD1
TGTGCCAGCAGTATCAGGGGGAGTCGGTACAATGAGCAGTTCTTC
CASSIRGSRYNEQFF
>TRBJ1-2|many|TRBV29-1|NA
TGCAGCGTTGAAGTCAGCCATCGTTGGGGCTACACCTTC
CSVEVSHRWGYTF
>TRBJ2-1|many|TRBV27|NA
TGTGCCAGCAGTCTCTCCCTAGCGAACGCCTACAATGAGCAGTTCTTC
CASSLSLANAYNEQFF
>TRBJ2-1|many|TRBV10-3|TRBD1
TGTGCCGCCATGAGGGGACTCACGACAACAGGGGGCGATGAGCAGTTCTTC
CAAMRGLTTTGGDEQFF
>TRBJ2-7|many|TRBV2|TRBD2
TGTGCCAGCAGTCTCCGGACTAGCGGGAGATACGAGCAGTACTTC
CASSLRTSGRYEQYF
>TRBJ1-6|many|TRBV28|NA
TGTGCCAGCAAAGTCGAGCTCCTTTCACCCCTCCACTTT
CASKVELLSPLHF
>TRBJ1-1|many|TRBV18|NA
TGTGCCAGCTCGGAGGGGGGTTGGGACACTGAAGCTTTCTTT
CASSEGGWDTEAFF
>TRBJ2-5|NA|TRBV28|TRBD2
TGTGCCAGCAGTCTCCCTGGCGGGAGGGTAGCCTACAATGAGCAGTACTTC
CASSLPGGRVAYNEQYF
>TRBJ1-2|once|TRBV7-9|NA
TGTGCCAGCAGCCACAGGAAAAATGGCTACACCTTC
CASSHRKNGYTF
>TRBJ1-2|many|TRBV2|NA
TGTGCCAGCAGTGCGTCTAACTATGGCTACACCTTC
CASSASNYGYTF
>TRBJ1-2|many|TRBV30|NA
TGTGCCTGTACGGGGGGCCCTGGCTACACCTTC
CACTGGPGYTF
>TRBJ1-3|NA|TRBV15|NA
TGTGCCACCAGCGAAGGGCAAGGGAGGGGAAACACCATATATTTT
CATSEGQGRGNTIYF
>TRBJ2-1|many|TRBV12-3/TRBV12-4|NA
TGTGCCAGCAGTTTTCGGAGCCGGCGTGAGCAGTTCTTC
CASSFRSRREQFF
>TRBJ2-1|few|TRBV30|NA
TGTGCCTGGAGCGAAGGGGGGTTACCCAATGAGCAGTTCTTC
CAWSEGGLPNEQFF
>TRBJ2-2|few|TRBV19|NA
TGTGCCAGTAGTATGACCCTCACCGGGGAGCTGTTTTTT
CASSMTLTGELFF
>TRBJ2-7|many|TRBV7-2|NA
TGTGCCAGCAGCTTAGGCTCAGAGTACGAGCAGTACTTC
CASSLGSEYEQYF
>TRBJ1-1|many|TRBV19|NA
TGTGCCAGTAGCCACGGGGGAGGCACTGAAGCTTTCTTT
CASSHGGGTEAFF
>TRBJ2-7|NA|TRBV9|NA
TGTGCCAGCAGCGTAAGTACCTACCCCTACGAGCAGTACTTC
CASSVSTYPYEQYF
>TRBJ2-2|many|TRBV20-1|TRBD2
TGCAGTGCTACATTAGCGGGGACCTCCGGGGAGCTGTTTTTT
CSATLAGTSGELFF
>TRBJ2-7|few|TRBV5-1|TRBD1
TGCGCCAGCAGCCCCACAGGGGGTTTTGCCTACGAGCAGTACTTC
CASSPTGGFAYEQYF
>TRBJ2-7|NA|TRBV6-2/TRBV6-3|TRBD1
TGTGCCAGCAGTTACAAGACAGGGGGCGAGGACGAGCAGTACTTC
CASSYKTGGEDEQYF
>TRBJ1-1|few|TRBV5-1|NA
TGCGCCAGCAGCAAAACAGGGCCCCTCAACACTGAAGCTTTCTTT
CASSKTGPLNTEAFF
>TRBJ2-1|many|TRBV5-4|NA
TGTGCCAGCAGCCCGAACCCACGGACGGGGTACAATGAGCAGTTCTTC
CASSPNPRTGYNEQFF
>TRBJ2-7|many|TRBV2|TRBD2
TGTGCCAGCACTGGGACTAGCGTTAGCGAGCAGTACTTC
CASTGTSVSEQYF
>TRBJ2-1|NA|TRBV29-1|TRBD2
TGCAGCGTTGAAGGAAGAGGCGGGAGCAATGAGCAGTTCTTC
CSVEGRGGSNEQFF
>TRBJ1-5|many|TRBV2|NA
TGTGCCAGCAGTGAATGGGAGATCAATCAGCCCCAGCATTTT
CASSEWEINQPQHF
>TRBJ1-2|few|TRBV6-1|TRBD1
TGTGCCAGCAGTCCAGGGACAGTTAGGGGCTATGGCTACACCTTC
CASSPGTVRGYGYTF